A selection of T cell receptor beta chains follows, all from one sample in a study of blood T cell repertoires in COVID-19. Profiled with immunoSEQ multiplex PCR; TCRdb holds only in-frame clones, not every one. Of about 73,000 clones listed, 82% are singletons. The sequenced material came from peripheral blood. These receptors originate from a woman aged 55-69 years with acute or convalescent COVID-19. Both conserved end residues are part of each CDR3. The D gene is left open where the match is weak. Size values are once, few and many counts, or a class for expanded clones, and some rows have none.

>TRBJ2-1|TRBV9|NA|TRBD2
TGTGCCAGCAGCGAACTAGCGGGAGGTTACAATGAGCAGTTCTTC
CASSELAGGYNEQFF
>TRBJ1-6|TRBV10-3|NA|NA
TGTGCCATCAGTACAGAGAGCTCCTATAATTCACCCCTCCACTTT
CAISTESSYNSPLHF
>TRBJ2-2|TRBV24-1|once|TRBD2
TGTGCCACCAGTGATCGGGGACTAGCGGACGCGAACACCGGGGAGCTGTTTTTT
CATSDRGLADANTGELFF
>TRBJ1-2|TRBV6-6|NA|NA
TGTGCCAGCAGCGAAAGGGGGGGCTTAGTTGGCTACACCTTC
CASSERGGLVGYTF
>TRBJ2-3|TRBV7-2|NA|TRBD2
TGTGCCAGCAGACAAACTAGCGGGGGGAACACAGATACGCAGTATTTT
CASRQTSGGNTDTQYF
>TRBJ1-1|TRBV7-3|NA|NA
TGTGCCAGCAGCCAAGACAGTGACACTGAAGCTTTCTTT
CASSQDSDTEAFF
>TRBJ2-3|TRBV24-1|NA|TRBD1
TGTGCCACCAGTGAACTCGGGACAGGGGCCGATACGCAGTATTTT
CATSELGTGADTQYF
>TRBJ1-5|TRBV12-3/TRBV12-4|NA|NA
TGTGCCAGCAGCCGACAGGATCAGCCCCAGCATTTT
CASSRQDQPQHF
>TRBJ1-1|TRBV5-6|NA|NA
TGTGCCAGCAGCCGCCGGGCGGGCACTGAAGCTTTCTTT
CASSRRAGTEAFF
>TRBJ2-1|TRBV30|NA|TRBD1
TGTGCCTGGAGCGTTCGGACAGGCTACAATGAGCAGTTCTTC
CAWSVRTGYNEQFF
>TRBJ1-1|TRBV28|NA|NA
TGTGCCAGCACCGGCCGCAGGGCTGAAGCTTTCTTT
CASTGRRAEAFF
>TRBJ1-5|TRBV6-6|once|NA
TGTGCCAGCATGGGCGGAGGGTCGAATCAGCCCCAGCATTTT
CASMGGGSNQPQHF
>TRBJ2-1|TRBV7-9|few|TRBD1
TGTGCCAGCAGTCAACAGGGGGATGGTGAGCAGTTCTTC
CASSQQGDGEQFF
>TRBJ1-2|TRBV6-5|NA|TRBD1
TGTGCCAGCCGGGGACAGCAACCCGACTACACCTTC
CASRGQQPDYTF
>TRBJ2-3|TRBV5-1|NA|NA
TGCGCCAGCAGCAGACGGGGGACAGAGAGCACAGATACGCAGTATTTT
CASSRRGTESTDTQYF
>TRBJ1-5|TRBV27|NA|NA
TGTGCCAGCAGTTTATCGTACAGGCAAGGGAGCAATCAGCCCCAGCATTTT
CASSLSYRQGSNQPQHF